Here is one T cell receptor (beta chain) with its context. The TCRbeta library was prepared with unique molecular identifiers. TCRdb analysed the PCR reads with MiXCR anew, one entry per CDR3 protein. The table lists around 580,000 distinct CDR3 sequences, under 30% of them singletons. This CDR3 contains 15 residues. V shed 6 bases and J 4 bases; nucleotides not matched to a gene: 10. This entry belongs to a study of T-cell reconstitution after alpha-beta-depleted transplantation in children. The sequence was collected from a boy under three years old who had a stem cell transplant for acute myeloid leukemia, so the T cells may come from the graft donor. The chain couples TRBV12-3 or TRBV12-4 to TRBJ2-3; 7 nucleotides agree with TRBD1. The material sequenced was PBMCs, mostly from graft donor cells, taken 360 days after TCRalphabeta/CD19-depleted stem cell transplant. The CDR3 sequence: CASSFDRAVADTQYF. CDR3 coding DNA: TGTGCCAGCAGCTTCGACAGGGCGGTCGCAGATACGCAGTATTTT.